This T cell receptor (beta chain) was identified during a study of CD8 T cells in Susac syndrome. Germline CDR1 reads MGHRA; CDR2 reads YSYEKL. Trimming cost V 5 bases and J 5 bases, with 4 bases left between them. This CDR3 has 11 residues. Reverse transcription of about 0.45 to 1 ug RNA was carried out with random hexamers. TCRdb analysed the immunoSEQ multiplex PCR reads with MiXCR anew, one entry per CDR3 protein. The data show about 85,000 distinct CDR3 sequences, around 95% seen once. This clonotype was seen a single time. The sequence derives from a human donor with Susac syndrome. Sequenced sample: CD8+ T cells from PBMCs. This chain links TRBV4-1 with TRBJ2-4; D is ambiguous. Here the CDR3 reads CASSGENIQYF. CDR3 in DNA: TGCGCCAGCAGCGGAGAAAACATTCAGTACTTC.